The subject of this entry is one T cell receptor beta chain. There are a few counts of this clone. Its antigen remains undetermined. Base-call qualities are not available, and no considerably larger clone is one nucleotide away. Collaborating institutions collected whole blood in K2EDTA tubes following their own protocols. Collaborator samples were shipped for TCRbeta analysis as frozen whole blood, isolated PBMCs, or DNA extracted from either sample type. The source of the sample is a study of blood T cell repertoires in COVID-19 (dated by TCRdb to 2019 to 2021). Describing the broader study: The collaborator samples originated in the United States, Italy and Spain and spanned the acute and convalescent phases of COVID-19. The samples were drawn from the first 160 participants of the ongoing ImmuneRACE study and from over 950 subjects provided by 6 global collaborators. Where HLA class I and class II types were available, the types were taken from metadata supplied by the sample provider, not from assay-based typing. The material from the prospective study consisted of cDNA or gDNA derived from T cells, B-cell-depleted T cells, or PBMCs. The repertoires were released in a freely available public database intended as a resource for research on the immune response to SARS-CoV-2. Nearly every sample came with metadata listing a de-identified subject ID, COVID-19 status, age in years and sex. The dataset comprised deeply sampled blood TCRbeta repertoires from subjects exposed to, actively infected with, or recovered from COVID-19. Broader findings and caveats from the paper: The amount of clinical and demographic metadata varied by source and participant and was provided uncurated.

TCRbeta CDR3 regions were amplified from genomic DNA by means of the immunoSEQ Assay, a bias-controlled multiplex PCR. As for how the authors treated the data: The number of nucleated cells in each sample was estimated from the amplification of reference gene primers within the assay. To quantify the absolute abundance of each unique TCRbeta CDR3 rearrangement, sequence reads were collapsed and filtered. For each sample, productive Simpson clonality was calculated by taking the square root of Simpson's diversity index across productive rearrangements. As stored in TCRdb, this immuneACCESS dataset retains in-frame rearrangements with V and J assigned. A fraction of the clones does not appear; measured against another copy, unresolved V genes explain less than half of the discrepancy, and the remainder lacks a known reason. Clone size and the V and J calls come from that table; the DNA yielded D and trimming. This sample holds approximately 220,000 clones; around 84% were observed only once. Nearly 4.5% of the sample rests with the top ten.

The CDR3 sequence holds 15 residues, the cysteine and phenylalanine included. Of all the DNA, just the CDR3 is kept, 45 bases in frame from base 1. The germline V gene specifies SGHVS as CDR1 and FQNEAQ as CDR2. Relative to germline, V is 2 bases shorter and J is 5 bases shorter, with 15 bases between their ends. The V and J genes are TRBV7-8 and TRBJ1-2; the best D guess is TRBD1, with 5 bases matching. Material for sequencing was peripheral blood. This receptor was obtained from a middle-aged man with acute or convalescent COVID-19. The DNA is TGTGCCAGCAGCTTAAGTCAGGGCGAGATATATGGCTACACCTTC. Its protein product is CASSLSQGEIYGYTF.